This T cell receptor (beta chain) was obtained from a study of shared clonotypes between healthy human individuals. To note about this clone: This same CDR3 is encoded by further DNA sequences in the sample.

Profiling relied on immunoSEQ multiplex PCR, and the TCRdb table lists in-frame clones only, not all of them. The sample consists of under 1,100,000 clones, about 84% of them appearing once. This CDR3 region has 13 residues. Germline CDR1 and CDR2: MDHEN and SYDVKM. J was trimmed by 4 bases and V by 4 bases; bases with no gene match: 0. The sequence was obtained from a man aged 18 to 30 in good health. Some clones in this sample may be carry-over from other donors' samples. Sequenced material: memory CD4+ T cells from PBMCs. The subset was: CD45RA-negative fraction. The gene calls are TRBV28 and TRBJ1-2, with 10 positions matching TRBD1. This CDR3 is CASSWTGGYGYTF. The CDR3 coding sequence is TGTGCCAGCAGTTGGACAGGGGGCTATGGCTACACCTTC.